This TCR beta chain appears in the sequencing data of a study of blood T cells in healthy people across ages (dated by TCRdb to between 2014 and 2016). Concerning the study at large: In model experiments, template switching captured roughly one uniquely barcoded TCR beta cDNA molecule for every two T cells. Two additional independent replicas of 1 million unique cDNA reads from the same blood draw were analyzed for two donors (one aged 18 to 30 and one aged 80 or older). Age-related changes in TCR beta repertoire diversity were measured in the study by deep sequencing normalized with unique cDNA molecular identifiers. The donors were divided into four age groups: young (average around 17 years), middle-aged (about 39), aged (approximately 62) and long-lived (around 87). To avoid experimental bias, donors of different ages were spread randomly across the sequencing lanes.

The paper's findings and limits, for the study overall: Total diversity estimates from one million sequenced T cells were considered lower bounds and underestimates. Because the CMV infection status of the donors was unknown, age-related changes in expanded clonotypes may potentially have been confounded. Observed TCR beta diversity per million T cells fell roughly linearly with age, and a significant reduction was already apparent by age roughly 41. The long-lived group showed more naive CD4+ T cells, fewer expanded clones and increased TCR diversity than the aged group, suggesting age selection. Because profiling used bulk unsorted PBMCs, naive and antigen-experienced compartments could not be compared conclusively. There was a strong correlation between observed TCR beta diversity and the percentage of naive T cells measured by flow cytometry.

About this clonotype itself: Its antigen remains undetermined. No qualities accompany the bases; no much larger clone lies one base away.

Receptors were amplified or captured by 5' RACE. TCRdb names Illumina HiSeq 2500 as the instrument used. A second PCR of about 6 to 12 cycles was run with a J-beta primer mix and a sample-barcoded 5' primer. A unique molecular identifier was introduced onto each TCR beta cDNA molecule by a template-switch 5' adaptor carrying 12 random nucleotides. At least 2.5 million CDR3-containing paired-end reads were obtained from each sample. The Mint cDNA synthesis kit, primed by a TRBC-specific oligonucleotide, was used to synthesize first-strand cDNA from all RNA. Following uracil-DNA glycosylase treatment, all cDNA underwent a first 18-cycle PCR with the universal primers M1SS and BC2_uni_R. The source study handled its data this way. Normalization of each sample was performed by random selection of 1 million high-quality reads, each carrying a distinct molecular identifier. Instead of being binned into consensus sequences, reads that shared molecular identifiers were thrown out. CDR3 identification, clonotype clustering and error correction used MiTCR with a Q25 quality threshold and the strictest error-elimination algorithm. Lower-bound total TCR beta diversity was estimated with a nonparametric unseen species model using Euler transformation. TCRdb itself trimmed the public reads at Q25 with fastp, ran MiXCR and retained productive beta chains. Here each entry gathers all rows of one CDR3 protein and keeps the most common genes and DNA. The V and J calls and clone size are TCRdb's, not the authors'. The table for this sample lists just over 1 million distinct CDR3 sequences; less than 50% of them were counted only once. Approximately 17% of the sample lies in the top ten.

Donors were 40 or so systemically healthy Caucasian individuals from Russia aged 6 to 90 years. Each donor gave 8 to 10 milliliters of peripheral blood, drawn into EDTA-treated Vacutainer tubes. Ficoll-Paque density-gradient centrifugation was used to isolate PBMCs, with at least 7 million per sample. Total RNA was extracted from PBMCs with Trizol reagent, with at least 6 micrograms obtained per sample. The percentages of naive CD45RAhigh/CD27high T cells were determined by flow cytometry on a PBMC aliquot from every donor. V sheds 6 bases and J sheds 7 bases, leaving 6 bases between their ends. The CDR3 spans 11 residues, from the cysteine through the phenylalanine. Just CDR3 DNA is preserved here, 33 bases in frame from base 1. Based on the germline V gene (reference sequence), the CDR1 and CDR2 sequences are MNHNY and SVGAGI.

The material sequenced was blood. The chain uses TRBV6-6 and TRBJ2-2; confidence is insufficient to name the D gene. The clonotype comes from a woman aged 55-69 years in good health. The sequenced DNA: TGTGCCAGCAGGTCGATCGGGGAGCTGTTTTTT. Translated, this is CASRSIGELFF.